Below are 31 T cell receptor beta chains sequenced from a single sample in a study of blood T cell repertoires in COVID-19. Method: immunoSEQ multiplex PCR; TCRdb's copy keeps in-frame clones and lacks some. The table includes roughly 200,000 clones, almost 90% detected once. The source material was peripheral blood. All receptors derive from a middle-aged man with acute or convalescent COVID-19.

The chain carries TRBV10-3 and TRBJ1-1; the match to TRBD1 covers 7 bases. Trimming removed 2 bases from V and 0 bases from J; junction bases left unmatched: 3. In germline, CDR1 is ENHRY, CDR2 SYGVKD. This CDR3 spans 15 amino acids. The DNA for the CDR3 is TGTGCCATCAGTGAGAGGGGACAGCTGAACACTGAAGCTTTCTTT. Translated, it gives CAISERGQLNTEAFF.

J is TRBJ1-2 and V is TRBV27; D unresolved. Germline values: CDR1 MNHEY, CDR2 SMNVEV (reference sequence). CDR3 length equals 12 residues. V was shortened by 5 bases and J by 5 bases, with 9 bases between the two germline ends. CDR3 residues: CASSTAGYGYTF. CDR3 coding DNA: TGTGCCAGCAGTACCGCGGGATATGGCTACACCTTC.

The V and J genes are TRBV2 and TRBJ1-3, with D possibly being TRBD1 (5 bases). This CDR3 has 15 residues. Trimming took 5 bases from V and 4 from J, leaving 15 bases between them. Germline V gives CDR1 SNHLY, CDR2 FYNNEI. The DNA of the CDR3 is TGTGCCAGCAGTCCCCCGGGGGGGATAGGAAACACCATATATTTT. It is translated as CASSPPGGIGNTIYF.

The gene calls are TRBV5-1 and TRBJ1-1; perhaps TRBD1 as D (5 bases). The CDR3 is made up of 15 amino acids. Per germline, CDR1 SGHRS and CDR2 YFSETQ. V gave up 1 base and J gave up 1 base, with 11 bases separating them. The CDR3 DNA is TGCGCCAGCAGCTTGATTGGGGCCTCGAACACTGAAGCTTTCTTT. It translates to CASSLIGASNTEAFF.

The rearrangement uses TRBV5-1 and TRBJ2-7; the D gene is possibly TRBD2 (6 bases). The germline CDR1 and CDR2 sequences are SGHRS and YFSETQ. The CDR3 is 12 amino acids. V was clipped by 3 bases and J by 6 bases, with 10 bases between them. The CDR3 DNA sequence: TGCGCCAGCAGCTCCGGAGGGGTCGAGCAGTACTTC. This codes for CASSSGGVEQYF.

V usage is TRBV27 and J usage is TRBJ1-4; a weak D match, TRBD1 (6 bases). V shed 2 bases and J shed 6 bases, with 13 bases lying between them. The CDR3 has 15 residues. The germline gives CDR1 MNHEY, CDR2 SMNVEV (reference sequence). CDR3 loop: CASSLSTGQDEKLFF. CDR3 sequence (DNA): TGTGCCAGCAGTTTAAGTACAGGGCAGGATGAAAAACTGTTTTTT. The whole variable domain, remainder taken from reference TRBV27 and TRBJ1-4, is EAQVTQNPRYLITVTGKKLTVTCSQNMNHEYMSWYRQDPGLGLRQIYYSMNVEVTDKGDVPEGYKVSRKEKRNFPLILESPSPNQTSLYFCASSLSTGQDEKLFFGSGTQLSVL.

The chain couples TRBV19 to TRBJ2-7, with 9 bases matching TRBD2. CDR1 and CDR2 from the germline V gene are LNHDA and SQIVND (reference sequence). This CDR3 spans 14 amino acids. The J segment lost 2 bases and the V segment lost 5 bases, leaving 4 bases of the junction unmatched. In DNA form, the CDR3 reads TGTGCCAGTAGTCGTAGCGGGAGTCCCTACGAGCAGTACTTC. This sequence encodes CASSRSGSPYEQYF.

V is TRBV18 and J is TRBJ1-1; 12 bases are shared with TRBD1. Trimming at V came to 0 bases and at J to 11 bases, leaving 4 bases not matched to a gene. CDR3 length: 14 amino acids. Per the germline V gene, CDR1 is KGHSH and CDR2 is LQKENI. The CDR3 nucleotides read TGTGCCAGCTCACCACCTGCGGGACAGGGGGCCGCTTTCTTT. Translation: CASSPPAGQGAAFF.

The chain has TRBV7-3 and TRBJ2-7, with 7 bases that match TRBD1. Germline CDR1 reads SGHTA; CDR2 reads FQGTGA. The CDR3 has 14 amino acids. Losses at the gene ends were 5 bases for V and 0 bases for J; bases not matched to a gene: 4. The CDR3 loop reads CASSTGQHSYEQYV. CDR3 nucleotide sequence: TGTGCCAGCAGCACGGGACAGCACTCCTACGAGCAGTACGTC.

The chain combines TRBV28 with TRBJ2-1; TRBD2 matches at 7 bases. Germline CDR1 MDHEN, CDR2 SYDVKM. The CDR3 covers 15 residues. Trimming at V came to 7 bases and at J to 5 bases, leaving 11 bases not matched to a gene. The CDR3 sequence: CASKFLTAGDNEQFF. The CDR3 region has the DNA TGTGCCAGCAAGTTTCTTACCGCGGGAGACAATGAGCAGTTCTTC.

The chain has TRBV19 and TRBJ2-7, with D hard to call. Trimming took 1 base from V and 3 from J, leaving 10 bases between them. Germline lookup yields CDR1 LNHDA and CDR2 SQIVND (reference sequence). This CDR3 contains 14 residues. In DNA form, the CDR3 reads TGTGCCAGTAGTATAGCGGCAACGGGCTACGAGCAGTACGTC. Encoded protein: CASSIAATGYEQYV.

The chain uses TRBV5-6 and TRBJ1-2; 9 bases map to TRBD1. Trimming took 4 bases from V and 3 from J; bases not matched to a gene: 7. Germline values: CDR1 SGHDT, CDR2 YYEEEE. The CDR3 covers 15 residues. CDR3 residues: CASSIDRGIDYGYTF. In DNA form, the CDR3 reads TGTGCCAGCAGCATAGACAGGGGGATTGACTATGGCTACACCTTC.

This clone was seen just once. The chain uses TRBV2 and TRBJ1-2; 8 nucleotides line up with TRBD1. The CDR3 sequence is 14 residues long. CDR1 and CDR2 (germline): SNHLY, FYNNEI. The V segment lost 8 bases and the J segment 8 bases; nucleotides outside the gene matches: 13. CDR3 region: CASVGQGKLRGYTF. The CDR3 DNA reads as TGTGCCAGCGTCGGACAGGGTAAATTGAGGGGCTACACCTTC.

The genes are TRBV9 and TRBJ1-3, with D perhaps TRBD1 (5 bases). Germline CDR1 and CDR2: SGDLS and YYNGEE. This CDR3 spans 14 amino acids. V was shortened by 3 bases and J by 4 bases, with 11 bases between the two germline ends. CDR3 in amino acids: CASSGTKTGNTIYF. In DNA form, the CDR3 reads TGTGCCAGCAGCGGGACAAAGACAGGAAACACCATATATTTT.

V usage is TRBV4-1 and J usage is TRBJ2-1, with D perhaps TRBD2 (5 bases). The CDR3 covers 16 residues. V gave up 2 bases and J gave up 5 bases, with 16 bases separating them. Germline lookup yields CDR1 MGHRA and CDR2 YSYEKL. CDR3 protein: CASSQPDAGTHNEQFF. The CDR3 region has the DNA TGCGCCAGCAGCCAACCTGACGCGGGTACTCACAATGAGCAGTTCTTC.

V and J are TRBV28 and TRBJ2-4; perhaps TRBD2 as D (5 bases). V was clipped by 3 bases and J by 7 bases, with 19 bases between them. The germline V gene has CDR1 MDHEN and CDR2 SYDVKM. The CDR3 consists of 16 residues. CDR3 DNA: TGTGCCAGCAGTTTTCTCCCAACGAGGGCTCTTAACATTCAGTACTTC. Translated, it gives CASSFLPTRALNIQYF.

This clone was detected a few times. V gene TRBV18 combines with J gene TRBJ1-4; D possibly corresponds to TRBD1 (6 bases). The V gene lost 2 bases and the J gene lost 7 bases, with 17 bases spanning the gap. CDR3 length: 16 residues. The germline CDR1 and CDR2 sequences are KGHSH and LQKENI. CDR3 DNA sequence: TGTGCCAGCTCACCAAACCAAGCACAGGGCGGTGAAAAACTGTTTTTT. Protein: CASSPNQAQGGEKLFF.

The rearrangement joins TRBV19 to TRBJ1-3; 8 bases match TRBD1. The V gene's germline CDR1 is LNHDA and CDR2 SQIVND (reference sequence). The V and J ends lost 5 bases and 2 bases, in that order; junction bases with no gene match: 2. The CDR3 has 14 amino acids. CDR3 sequence (DNA): TGTGCCAGTAGTCAACAGGGGGCTGGAAACACCATATATTTT. This encodes CASSQQGAGNTIYF.

The chain joins TRBV6-5 to TRBJ1-3; 8 nucleotides line up with TRBD1. The CDR3 is made up of 14 amino acids. Germline V CDR1 and CDR2: MNHEY, SVGAGI. J lost 4 bases, V lost 8 bases, and 7 bases had no gene match. The CDR3 DNA reads TGTGCCAGCGGGAGACAGGGGTCAGGAAACACCATATATTTT. Translating it yields CASGRQGSGNTIYF.

The rearrangement joins TRBV27 to TRBJ2-1; 11 bases map to TRBD2. Looked up from germline, CDR1 is MNHEY and CDR2 is SMNVEV (reference sequence). The CDR3 covers 18 residues. The V gene end was trimmed by 0 bases and the J gene end by 7 bases; junction bases not matched to a gene: 11. CDR3 amino acids: CASSLSFTSGSSRNEQFF. The CDR3 DNA is TGTGCCAGCAGTTTATCTTTCACTAGCGGGAGTAGTCGGAATGAGCAGTTCTTC.

V is TRBV18 and J is TRBJ1-2; a possible D gene is TRBD1 (6 bases). Germline V lookup: CDR1 KGHSH, CDR2 LQKENI. V lost 6 bases, J lost 7 bases, and 15 bases lay in between. The CDR3 contains 13 residues. The DNA for the CDR3 is TGTGCCAGCTCCCCCGGGACATCCGCTGGCTACACCTTC. Its translation is CASSPGTSAGYTF.

V is TRBV11-3 and J is TRBJ2-3; TRBD2 matches 13 bases. The CDR3 totals 15 residues. Unmatched junction bases numbered 0, after V lost 1 base and J lost 5 bases. Per the germline V gene, CDR1 is SGHNT and CDR2 is YENEEA. The CDR3 bases are TGTGCCAGCAGCTTAGGGACTAGCGGGGGAGATACGCAGTATTTT. This sequence encodes CASSLGTSGGDTQYF. Full variable domain (remainder filled in from reference TRBV11-3 and TRBJ2-3): EAGVVQSPRYKIIEKKQPVAFWCNPISGHNTLYWYLQNLGQGPELLIRYENEEAVDDSQLPKDRFSAERLKGVDSTLKIQPAELGDSAVYLCASSLGTSGGDTQYFGPGTRLTVL.

V and J are TRBV5-1 and TRBJ2-1; D unresolved. V was pared by 4 bases and J by 0 bases, with 20 bases between. This CDR3 has 18 amino acids. In germline, CDR1 is SGHRS, CDR2 YFSETQ. The CDR3 DNA reads TGCGCCAGCAGCCCCCTCTTGAACAGCCCGAGCTCCTACAATGAGCAGTTCTTC. Its translation: CASSPLLNSPSSYNEQFF.

This clone was recorded once. V and J are TRBV27 and TRBJ2-1; TRBD2 matches at 11 bases. The V and J ends lost 4 bases and 4 bases, in that order; junction bases with no gene match: 6. Germline V gives CDR1 MNHEY, CDR2 SMNVEV (reference sequence). The CDR3 consists of 16 residues. As DNA, the CDR3 is TGTGCCAGCAGTTCAACCGGGACTAGCGGATACAATGAGCAGTTCTTC. This gives the protein CASSSTGTSGYNEQFF.

This clone was recorded at least ten times. This sequence joins TRBV11-2 and TRBJ1-1, with no clear D. Germline V gene lookup returns CDR1 SGHAT and CDR2 FQNNGV. Trimming took off 2 bases at V and 1 base at J, with 11 bases between the two ends. The CDR3 is 15 residues long. CDR3 amino acids: CASSLSYEGNTEAFF. CDR3 nucleotide sequence: TGTGCCAGCAGCTTAAGTTACGAGGGGAACACTGAAGCTTTCTTT.

The chain uses TRBV7-9 and TRBJ2-4; 10 positions agree with TRBD2. The J segment lost 0 bases and the V segment lost 3 bases, leaving 2 bases of the junction unmatched. Germline CDR1 is SEHNR and CDR2 is FQNEAQ (reference sequence). The length of the CDR3 is 16 residues. The CDR3 coding sequence is TGTGCCAGCAGCTTCCCTAGCGGGGGAGCCAAAAACATTCAGTACTTC. Translating gives CASSFPSGGAKNIQYF.

This clone was picked up a small number of times. V usage is TRBV7-2 and J usage is TRBJ1-3; D gene ambiguous. The germline CDR1 and CDR2 sequences are SGHTA and FQGNSA. The ends were cut back, 1 base at V and 4 bases at J, with 14 bases in the middle. The CDR3 consists of 16 residues. This CDR3 reads CASSLEGGGRGNTIYF. The CDR3 DNA follows: TGTGCCAGCAGCTTAGAGGGAGGTGGCAGAGGAAACACCATATATTTT.

The rearrangement uses TRBV11-2 and TRBJ2-7; tentatively, D is TRBD1 (5 bases). CDR3 length: 14 residues. Germline V gene lookup returns CDR1 SGHAT and CDR2 FQNNGV. V lost 0 bases and J lost 2, with 8 bases in between. The CDR3 loop is CASSLDPRAYEQYF. The DNA of the CDR3 is TGTGCCAGCAGCTTAGATCCCAGGGCCTACGAGCAGTACTTC.

The V call is TRBV30, the J call TRBJ2-7; D might be TRBD2 (6 bases). V lost 8 bases, J lost 2 bases, and 22 bases lay in between. This CDR3 spans 15 amino acids. The germline gives CDR1 GTSNPN, CDR2 SVGIG (reference sequence). As DNA, the CDR3 is TGTGCCGGAATAGCGGAGCTGGGCAACCCCTACGAGCAGTACTTC. Encoded protein: CAGIAELGNPYEQYF. Using reference TRBV30 and TRBJ2-7 for the parts outside the CDR3, the full variable domain is SQTIHQWPATLVQPVGSPLSLECTVEGTSNPNLYWYRQAAGRGLQLLFYSVGIGQISSEVPQNLSASRPQDRQFILSSKKLLLSDSGFYLCAGIAELGNPYEQYFGPGTRLTVT.

The chain has TRBV19 and TRBJ2-1, with a tentative D call TRBD1 (6 bases). Germline assignment: CDR1 LNHDA and CDR2 SQIVND (reference sequence). The CDR3 spans 12 residues. V lost 3 bases to trimming and J lost 12 bases, with 12 bases between them. CDR3 nucleotides: TGTGCCAGTAGTATTGCCGGGACACCGCAGTTCTTC. It codes for CASSIAGTPQFF.

This chain uses TRBV4-1 with TRBJ2-3, with 14 bases lining up with TRBD2. Per germline, CDR1 MGHRA and CDR2 YSYEKL. The CDR3 sequence is 16 residues long. V shed 5 bases and J 5 bases; nucleotides not matched to a gene: 6. The CDR3 protein is CASSSRLAGGQDTQYF. CDR3 coding DNA: TGCGCCAGCAGCTCACGACTAGCGGGGGGGCAAGATACGCAGTATTTT.